The rows below give T cell receptor beta chains drawn from one sample of a study of graft-versus-host responses after intestinal transplantation. Measured with immunoSEQ multiplex PCR; TCRdb has only the in-frame clones, and not every one. The sample shows about 39,000 clones, 93% of them seen only once. These TCRs are of unknown antigen specificity. This sample comprised unstimulated CD8+ T cells sorted from spleen or lymph node cells, obtained before transplant. Receptor source: a human donor who was the organ donor for an intestinal transplant. Both conserved end residues are part of each CDR3. The D gene is left open where the match is weak. Size values are once, few and many counts, or a class for expanded clones, and some rows have none.

V gene,clone size,J gene,D gene,CDR3 protein,CDR3 DNA
TRBV27,NA,TRBJ1-2,NA,CASSPQVLNFVPLNYGYTF,TGTGCCAGCAGTCCTCAGGTCCTAAACTTTGTGCCTCTTAACTATGGCTACACCTTC
TRBV6-6,NA,TRBJ1-1,NA,CASSYSHAFF,TGTGCCAGCAGTTACTCTCATGCTTTCTTT
TRBV27,NA,TRBJ1-2,NA,CASKTSTLGGYTF,TGTGCCAGCAAAACTTCTACCTTGGGAGGCTACACCTTC
TRBV28,NA,TRBJ2-1,NA,CASSLTYNEQFF,TGTGCCAGCAGTTTAACCTACAATGAGCAGTTCTTC
TRBV27,NA,TRBJ2-7,TRBD2,CASSGGLAGVVEQYF,TGTGCCAGCAGCGGGGGACTAGCGGGAGTCGTCGAGCAGTACTTC
TRBV5-6,NA,TRBJ2-7,NA,CASSLAGSSSYEQYF,TGTGCCAGCAGCTTGGCAGGGTCTAGCTCCTACGAGCAGTACTTC
TRBV11-2,NA,TRBJ2-7,TRBD2,CASSFSSGSNEQYF,TGTGCCAGCAGCTTCTCTAGCGGGAGTAACGAGCAGTACTTC
TRBV4-2,NA,TRBJ2-7,TRBD1,CASSPPGQNSYEQYF,TGTGCCAGCAGCCCCCCGGGACAGAACTCCTACGAGCAGTACTTC
TRBV7-9,NA,TRBJ2-4,NA,CASSPRRAGGIKNIQYF,TGTGCCAGCAGCCCCCGGCGCGCAGGCGGGATCAAAAACATTCAGTACTTC
TRBV5-3,once,TRBJ2-7,NA,CARSPDRNYEQYF,TGTGCCAGAAGCCCCGACAGGAACTACGAGCAGTACTTC
TRBV4-3,NA,TRBJ2-3,NA,CASSQERNRGTDTQYF,TGCGCCAGCAGCCAAGAAAGGAACAGGGGCACAGATACGCAGTATTTT
TRBV9,NA,TRBJ1-6,NA,CASSYREWGNSPLHF,TGTGCCAGCAGCTACAGGGAATGGGGCAATTCACCCCTCCACTTT
TRBV28,once,TRBJ1-4,TRBD1,CASRPARGREKLFF,TGTGCCAGCAGACCCGCGAGGGGGCGCGAAAAACTGTTTTTT
TRBV28,NA,TRBJ2-5,NA,CASSLERPAKLQETQYF,TGTGCCAGCAGTTTAGAAAGGCCAGCCAAGTTACAAGAGACCCAGTACTTC
TRBV6-6,NA,TRBJ2-2,NA,CASSYSVEPGELFF,TGTGCCAGCAGTTACTCCGTCGAGCCCGGGGAGCTGTTTTTT
TRBV11-3,NA,TRBJ2-1,NA,CASSLYRDNEQFF,TGTGCCAGCAGCTTATATCGGGACAATGAGCAGTTCTTC
TRBV2,NA,TRBJ2-7,NA,CASSEFTGPPFYEQYF,TGTGCCAGCAGTGAATTTACAGGGCCACCGTTCTACGAGCAGTACTTC
TRBV12-2,NA,TRBJ2-3,NA,CASRLGGGRPTDTQYF,TGTGCAAGTCGCTTAGGGGGGGGCAGGCCCACAGATACGCAGTATTTT
TRBV2,medium-sized,TRBJ2-7,TRBD2,CASSEFGQSTSVYEQYF,TGTGCCAGCAGTGAATTTGGACAGTCGACTAGCGTCTACGAGCAGTACTTC
TRBV4-3,NA,TRBJ1-1,TRBD1,CASSQGTGGNTEAFF,TGCGCCAGCAGCCAAGGGACAGGGGGGAACACTGAAGCTTTCTTT
TRBV4-2,NA,TRBJ2-3,TRBD2,CASSQDSRLAGVTDTQYF,TGTGCCAGCAGCCAAGATTCGAGACTAGCGGGAGTAACAGATACGCAGTATTTT
TRBV28,NA,TRBJ2-5,NA,CASSLRTIQETQYF,TGTGCCAGCAGTTTGCGGACAATCCAAGAGACCCAGTACTTC
TRBV15,NA,TRBJ2-1,NA,CATSRGVGTTNEQFF,TGTGCCACCAGCAGAGGTGTAGGGACCACAAATGAGCAGTTCTTC
TRBV6-1,NA,TRBJ2-2,NA,CASKGSPRYTGELFF,TGTGCCAGCAAGGGCAGCCCCCGGTACACCGGGGAGCTGTTTTTT
TRBV5-5,NA,TRBJ2-1,TRBD2,CASSRPRLAGDNEQFF,TGTGCCAGCAGCCGACCACGACTAGCGGGAGATAATGAGCAGTTCTTC
TRBV6-5,few,TRBJ2-2,NA,CASSYNTGELFF,TGTGCCAGCAGTTACAACACCGGGGAGCTGTTTTTT
TRBV6-5,NA,TRBJ1-5,TRBD1,CASRGQGAYQPQHF,TGTGCCAGCAGGGGACAGGGGGCGTATCAGCCCCAGCATTTT
TRBV28,NA,TRBJ2-1,NA,CASSLNVRGEQFF,TGTGCCAGCAGTTTAAATGTAAGGGGAGAGCAGTTCTTC
TRBV12-5,NA,TRBJ1-2,NA,CASGYCALQGKTYGYTF,TGTGCTAGTGGTTACTGTGCTCTGCAGGGAAAGACCTATGGCTACACCTTC
TRBV28,once,TRBJ1-5,NA,CASSLADGRSYSNQPQHF,TGTGCCAGCAGTTTGGCAGACGGCCGAAGTTATAGCAATCAGCCCCAGCATTTT
TRBV4-1,NA,TRBJ2-3,TRBD2,CASGQEGLAGATDTQYF,TGCGCCAGCGGCCAGGAGGGACTAGCGGGAGCCACAGATACGCAGTATTTT
TRBV7-6,NA,TRBJ2-3,NA,CASSLDDSYTSTDTQYF,TGTGCCAGCAGCTTAGACGACAGTTACACTAGCACAGATACGCAGTATTTT
TRBV28,few,TRBJ2-7,TRBD1,CASSAGQGAYEQYF,TGTGCCAGCAGTGCGGGACAGGGGGCCTACGAGCAGTACTTC
TRBV30,NA,TRBJ2-7,NA,CAWKGRSTYEQYF,TGTGCCTGGAAAGGTCGATCCACCTACGAGCAGTACTTC
TRBV18,NA,TRBJ2-7,NA,CASSPPNGRGTYEQYF,TGTGCCAGCTCACCACCTAACGGGAGAGGGACCTACGAGCAGTACTTC
TRBV6-1,NA,TRBJ1-5,NA,CASGWDQPQHF,TGTGCCAGCGGCTGGGATCAGCCCCAGCATTTT
TRBV9,NA,TRBJ2-2,NA,CASSAAPNRGTGELFF,TGTGCCAGCAGCGCAGCCCCGAATCGGGGCACCGGGGAGCTGTTTTTT
TRBV21-1,few,TRBJ2-7,NA,CASSKIRVDEQYF,TGTGCCAGCAGCAAAATTCGGGTCGACGAGCAGTACTTC